The 10 T cell receptor beta chains below all came from one sample that was sequenced in a study of blood T cell repertoires in COVID-19. The protocol was immunoSEQ multiplex PCR, while the TCRdb copy is restricted to in-frame clones and leaves out a portion. The data show over 35,000 clones, with over 80% seen just once and around 8% held by the top ten. The sequenced material came from peripheral blood. The receptors were sampled from a man in his forties or fifties with acute or convalescent COVID-19.

The rearrangement joins TRBV19 to TRBJ1-1, with 7 bases lining up with TRBD1. After removal of 5 bases from V and 6 bases from J, the junction contained 9 bases not matched to a gene. CDR1 is LNHDA, CDR2 SQIVND, per germline (reference sequence). CDR3 length equals 14 residues. CDR3 sequence: CASSLRDSLAEAFF. For the CDR3, the DNA is TGTGCCAGTAGTCTCCGGGACAGCCTCGCTGAAGCTTTCTTT.

This chain connects TRBV27 to TRBJ2-2; TRBD1 agrees at 9 bases. V trimming: 4 bases; J trimming: 4 bases; junction bases outside the gene matches: 4. The germline gives CDR1 MNHEY, CDR2 SMNVEV (reference sequence). This CDR3 contains 15 residues. The CDR3 here is CASSWTGAGTGELFF. In nucleotides, the CDR3 is TGTGCCAGCAGTTGGACAGGGGCCGGCACCGGGGAGCTGTTTTTT.

The chain couples TRBV2 to TRBJ2-1; 14 bases match TRBD2. Trimming removed 5 bases from V and 8 bases from J; junction bases left unmatched: 8. This CDR3 contains 16 residues. Germline V lookup: CDR1 SNHLY, CDR2 FYNNEI. The CDR3 sequence: CASSPGLAGGGDEQFF. Written as DNA, the CDR3 is TGTGCCAGCAGTCCTGGACTAGCGGGGGGAGGCGATGAGCAGTTCTTC.

The table lists this clone with a count of one. The rearrangement uses TRBV5-1 and TRBJ1-1, with 9 bases fitting TRBD1. Losses at the gene ends were 4 bases for V and 5 bases for J; bases not matched to a gene: 6. The CDR3 length is 14 residues. Germline-derived CDR1 and CDR2 are SGHRS and YFSETQ. The CDR3 nucleotides read TGCGCCAGCAGCCCGGGGACAGGGTGGACTGAAGCTTTCTTT. As protein: CASSPGTGWTEAFF.

This rearrangement joins TRBV6-5 to TRBJ1-1; no clear D. The V end was cut by 2 bases, the J end by 1 base, with 5 bases between. The CDR3 is made up of 13 amino acids. The germline V gene encodes CDR1 MNHEY and CDR2 SVGAGI. CDR3: CASSYPGNTEAFF. The DNA of the CDR3 is TGTGCCAGCAGTTACCCGGGGAACACTGAAGCTTTCTTT.

The V and J genes are TRBV7-8 and TRBJ2-1; 7 nucleotides line up with TRBD2. The length of the CDR3 is 18 residues. Germline CDR1 SGHVS, CDR2 FQNEAQ. The junction had 14 bases not matched to a gene; V was cut back by 2 bases and J by 4 bases. The CDR3 bases are TGTGCCAGCAGCTTAAAGATCAGCGGGACCGTCCTATACAATGAGCAGTTCTTC. This translates into CASSLKISGTVLYNEQFF.

The chain links TRBV5-4 to TRBJ1-6, with 9 bases lining up with TRBD1. Trimming at V came to 5 bases and at J to 7 bases, leaving 7 bases not matched to a gene. The CDR3 is made up of 15 amino acids. The germline V gene encodes CDR1 SGHNT and CDR2 YYREEE (reference sequence). The CDR3 nucleotides read TGTGCCAGCAGTTTCCGGACAGGGGTGAATTCACCCCTCCACTTT. Amino acids: CASSFRTGVNSPLHF.

V usage is TRBV5-8 and J usage is TRBJ1-6; 10 positions match TRBD1. CDR1 is SGHTS and CDR2 is YDEGEE in the germline V gene. The V and J ends lost 0 bases and 8 bases, in that order; junction bases with no gene match: 2. The CDR3 length is 15 residues. The CDR3 here is CASSLGGQGYSPLHF. The CDR3 DNA sequence: TGTGCCAGCAGCTTGGGGGGACAGGGGTATTCACCCCTCCACTTT.

This clone was seen a handful of times. The genes are TRBV5-1 and TRBJ2-3; possibly TRBD1 for D (5 bases). V was cut by 0 bases and J by 2 bases, with 10 bases left in between. Germline-derived CDR1 and CDR2 are SGHRS and YFSETQ. The CDR3 has 15 amino acids. This CDR3 is CASSLETADTDTQYF. CDR3 bases: TGCGCCAGCAGCTTGGAGACAGCAGACACAGATACGCAGTATTTT. Complete variable domain (other parts from reference TRBV5-1 and TRBJ2-3): KAGVTQTPRYLIKTRGQQVTLSCSPISGHRSVSWYQQTPGQGLQFLFEYFSETQRNKGNFPGRFSGRQFSNSRSEMNVSTLELGDSALYLCASSLETADTDTQYFGPGTRLTVL.

This CDR3 reads CSASPPPQGATYNSPLHF. The DNA for the CDR3 is TGCAGTGCTAGTCCTCCCCCCCAGGGGGCCACCTATAATTCACCCCTCCACTTT. V gene TRBV20-1 combines with J gene TRBJ1-6; 8 bases agree with TRBD1. V was pared by 3 bases and J by 2 bases, with 12 bases of the junction left unmatched. From germline, CDR1 is DFQATT and CDR2 SNEGSKA (reference sequence). The CDR3 contains 18 residues.